The 28 T cell receptor beta chains below all came from one sample that was sequenced in a study. MiXCR, applied by TCRdb to the 5' RACE reads, yields one record per CDR3 protein. The sample has about 50,000 distinct CDR3 sequences, about a sixth seen once; the top ten hold over 2%. The specimen was naive CD4+ T cells sorted from blood. As to subset: naive CD4+ T cells, CD4+CD45RA+CD25-. The receptors originated from a female donor with breast cancer.

This chain links TRBV5-1 with TRBJ2-3; 8 bases are shared with TRBD1. The CDR3 spans 16 residues. The germline V gene encodes CDR1 SGHRS and CDR2 YFSETQ. Germline trimming cut 3 bases from V and 8 bases from J; bases unmatched to any gene: 14. CDR3 region: CASSWLAQGASGTQYF. In DNA, the CDR3 is TGCGCCAGCAGCTGGTTGGCCCAGGGGGCAAGTGGTACGCAGTATTTT.

In its sample, this clonotype was seen a few times. A read error is likely, as this CDR3 ends without the conserved phenylalanine or tryptophan. The chain has TRBV28 and TRBJ2-3, with D uncertain. The germline V gene encodes CDR1 MDHEN and CDR2 SYDVKM. This CDR3 contains 13 residues. Between the trimmed V and J ends, which lost 2 bases and 0 bases, there was a span of 3 bases. CDR3 bases: TGTGCCAGCAGTTTAGGGAGCACAGATACGCAGTATTCT. Amino acids: CASSLGSTDTQYS.

The rearrangement joins TRBV7-2 to TRBJ1-5; D possibly corresponds to TRBD1 (5 bases). Germline CDR1 is SGHTA and CDR2 is FQGNSA. V shed 1 base and J shed 5 bases, with 12 bases lying between them. The CDR3 is made up of 15 amino acids. The CDR3 bases are TGTGCCAGCAGCTTAGGTCGGGGGAGATATCAGCCCCAGCATTTT. Its translation: CASSLGRGRYQPQHF.

This clonotype was picked up many times. The J gene is TRBJ1-2, the V gene TRBV9, with TRBD1 matching 9 bases. With 4 bases clipped from V and 7 bases from J, the junction kept 8 bases outside the gene matches. Germline loops: CDR1 SGDLS, CDR2 YYNGEE. This CDR3 contains 14 residues. The CDR3 DNA is TGTGCCAGCAGCCGCGGACAGGGGCGGGGTGGCTACACCTTC. It encodes CASSRGQGRGGYTF.

This clonotype appeared many times. The chain employs TRBV9 and TRBJ1-1; TRBD1 might be the D (5 bases). The CDR3 length is 13 residues. Germline CDR1 is SGDLS and CDR2 is YYNGEE. Trimming pared 2 bases from V and 4 bases from J, leaving 9 bases between. The CDR3 nucleotides read TGTGCCAGCAGCGTTCAGGGAGGCACTGAAGCTTTCTTT. Translation gives CASSVQGGTEAFF.

This clonotype came up many times. This chain links TRBV24-1 with TRBJ1-2, with D perhaps TRBD1 (6 bases). The CDR3 extends over 13 amino acids. Germline V gene data show CDR1 as KGHDR and CDR2 as SFDVKD. The V end lost 4 bases, the J end lost 4 bases, and 9 bases lay between the germline ends. CDR3 in amino acids: CATSDPRGYGYTF. The CDR3 nucleotides are TGTGCCACCAGTGACCCCAGGGGCTATGGCTACACCTTC.

This clonotype was seen many times. This sequence joins TRBV20-1 and TRBJ2-3; D might be TRBD1 or TRBD2, each matching 5 bases. Trimming cost V 4 bases and J 1 base, with 12 bases left between them. This CDR3 is built from 14 residues. The germline V gene encodes CDR1 DFQATT and CDR2 SNEGSKA (reference sequence). The CDR3 sequence is CSAIPGTGTDTQYF. The CDR3 nucleotides are TGCAGTGCTATTCCCGGGACGGGCACAGATACGCAGTATTTT.

This clonotype was recorded at least ten times. The chain recombines TRBV6-9 with TRBJ2-1; 8 bases are shared with TRBD2. The V segment lost 6 bases and the J segment 1 base; nucleotides outside the gene matches: 11. Germline-derived CDR1 and CDR2 are MNHGY and SVAAGI. The CDR3 spans 17 residues. The DNA of the CDR3 is TGTGCCAGCAGCCTCGGACTAGCCCGGTCGTCCTACAATGAGCAGTTCTTC. Amino acids: CASSLGLARSSYNEQFF.

V gene TRBV7-9 combines with J gene TRBJ1-5; D gene unclear. Germline CDR1 reads SEHNR; CDR2 reads FQNEAQ (reference sequence). The V and J ends lost 5 bases and 4 bases respectively, with 9 bases between them. The CDR3 consists of 13 residues. CDR3 sequence: CASSPQGNQPQHF. The CDR3 coding sequence is TGTGCCAGCAGCCCGCAAGGGAATCAGCCCCAGCATTTT.

This clonotype showed up just a few times. For the CDR3, the DNA is TGTGCCAGCAGTTCTCTGATAAGGGACACTTCGGATACGCAGTATTTT. Its translation is CASSSLIRDTSDTQYF. The chain is built from TRBV28 and TRBJ2-3; tentative D call: TRBD1 (6 bases). The germline V gene has CDR1 MDHEN and CDR2 SYDVKM. The CDR3 totals 16 residues. V gave up 4 bases and J gave up 6 bases, with 20 bases separating them.

V and J are TRBV6-5 and TRBJ1-1; possibly TRBD1 for D (5 bases). The CDR3 runs 15 residues. Germline V gene sequence: CDR1 MNHEY, CDR2 SVGAGI. Trimming removed 2 bases from V and 0 bases from J, with 10 bases in between. CDR3 in amino acids: CASSYARQMNTEAFF. The CDR3 bases are TGTGCCAGCAGTTACGCCAGACAGATGAACACTGAAGCTTTCTTT.

This clonotype has a count of ten or more. The chain combines TRBV4-1 with TRBJ2-7; D might be TRBD1 (6 bases). There are 13 residues in the CDR3. Trimming cost V 6 bases and J 6 bases, with 15 bases left between them. Germline values: CDR1 MGHRA, CDR2 YSYEKL. DNA of the CDR3: TGCGCCAGCAGGGGGGCCTCTAGGGGCGAGCAGTACTTC. This gives the protein CASRGASRGEQYF.

The CDR3 DNA is TGCGCCAGCAGCCGGGGACAGGGAGGTCCCTACGAGCAGTACTTC. This sequence encodes CASSRGQGGPYEQYF. The genes are TRBV5-1 and TRBJ2-7; TRBD1 matches at 9 bases. Germline assignment: CDR1 SGHRS and CDR2 YFSETQ. The CDR3 covers 15 residues. V trimming: 4 bases; J trimming: 2 bases; junction bases outside the gene matches: 7.

This chain links TRBV20-1 with TRBJ2-1; D tentatively reads TRBD1 or TRBD2 (6 bases each). CDR3 length: 14 residues. Germline CDR1 is DFQATT and CDR2 is SNEGSKA (reference sequence). Trimming pared 6 bases from V and 10 bases from J, leaving 22 bases between. CDR3 DNA sequence: TGCAGTGCCATCCCGATACTGGGGGGCTGGGAGCAGTTCTTC. It yields the protein CSAIPILGGWEQFF.

The chain carries TRBV12-3 or TRBV12-4 and TRBJ2-2; D is possibly TRBD1 (6 bases). The CDR3 runs to 13 residues. Trimming shortened V by 4 bases and J by 9 bases, and 12 bases separated the two germline ends. The CDR3 protein is CASSSGAGRELFF. Written as DNA, the CDR3 is TGTGCCAGCAGTTCAGGGGCGGGTCGGGAGCTGTTTTTT.

The chain uses TRBV7-2 and TRBJ2-2, with a weak D call TRBD1 (5 bases). The V end lost 3 bases, the J end lost 2 bases, and 10 bases lay between the germline ends. CDR3 length equals 15 residues. The germline V gene has CDR1 SGHTA and CDR2 FQGNSA. The CDR3 loop reads CASSFSRANTGELFF. In DNA, the CDR3 is TGTGCCAGCAGCTTTTCCAGGGCCAACACCGGGGAGCTGTTTTTT.

At least ten counts were recorded for this clonotype. The rearrangement uses TRBV29-1 and TRBJ1-1, with TRBD1 as a possible D gene (6 bases). The V end lost 5 bases, the J end lost 3 bases, and 16 bases lay between the germline ends. The CDR3 loop spans 14 amino acids. CDR1 and CDR2 from the germline V gene are SQVTM and ANQGSEA. The CDR3 DNA follows: TGCAGCGTTCATATGGGGGGGCTGTACACTGAAGCTTTCTTT. Translated, it gives CSVHMGGLYTEAFF.

This clonotype was observed a few times. This chain uses TRBV5-1 with TRBJ1-1; no definite D call. The V and J ends lost 1 base and 1 base respectively, with 8 bases between them. CDR3 length equals 14 residues. CDR1 is SGHRS, CDR2 YFSETQ, per germline. DNA of the CDR3: TGCGCCAGCAGCTTGAATACAGCGAACACTGAAGCTTTCTTT. It translates to CASSLNTANTEAFF. Together with reference TRBV5-1 and TRBJ1-1, the CDR3 gives the full variable domain: KAGVTQTPRYLIKTRGQQVTLSCSPISGHRSVSWYQQTPGQGLQFLFEYFSETQRNKGNFPGRFSGRQFSNSRSEMNVSTLELGDSALYLCASSLNTANTEAFFGQGTRLTVV.

This clonotype was seen ten or more times. This chain connects TRBV29-1 to TRBJ1-2; 11 positions match TRBD1. The germline CDR1 and CDR2 sequences are SQVTM and ANQGSEA. The junction had 4 bases not matched to a gene; V was cut back by 6 bases and J by 4 bases. This CDR3 comprises 13 residues. CDR3 in DNA: TGCAGCGTGGGGACAGGGGGTGGCTATGGCTACACCTTC. This gives the protein CSVGTGGGYGYTF. Drawing the rest from reference TRBV29-1 and TRBJ1-2, the complete variable domain is SAVISQKPSRDICQRGTSLTIQCQVDSQVTMMFWYRQQPGQSLTLIATANQGSEATYESGFVIDKFPISRPNLTFSTLTVSNMSPEDSSIYLCSVGTGGGYGYTFGSGTRLTVV.

This clonotype was recorded many times. This chain joins TRBV7-9 and TRBJ1-1; no clear D gene. V lost 3 bases, J lost 10 bases, and 12 bases lay in between. In germline, CDR1 is SEHNR, CDR2 FQNEAQ (reference sequence). The length of the CDR3 is 12 residues. This CDR3 is CASSFMTAAAFF. The CDR3 bases are TGTGCCAGCAGCTTCATGACCGCTGCAGCTTTCTTT.

The chain has TRBV5-1 and TRBJ2-7; 10 bases are a match to TRBD2. Germline-derived CDR1 and CDR2 are SGHRS and YFSETQ. This CDR3 has 17 residues. The ends lost 0 bases at V and 5 bases at J; junction bases unmatched: 11. The CDR3 DNA reads as TGCGCCAGCAGCTTGGGGGGATTTAGCGGGAGGCCCCACGAGCAGTACTTC. This codes for CASSLGGFSGRPHEQYF.

This clonotype was counted between two and nine times. The chain uses TRBV5-5 and TRBJ1-6; maybe TRBD1 (5 bases). V shed 4 bases and J shed 5 bases, with 16 bases lying between them. This CDR3 comprises 16 residues. Germline CDR1 reads SGHKS; CDR2 reads YYEKEE (reference sequence). The CDR3 loop reads CASSVNLRGDNSPLHF. DNA for the CDR3: TGTGCCAGCAGCGTGAACCTGCGGGGGGATAATTCACCCCTCCACTTT.

At least ten counts were recorded for this clonotype. The gene calls are TRBV15 and TRBJ2-3; TRBD2 matches 13 bases. In germline, CDR1 is LNHNV, CDR2 YYDKDF (reference sequence). The CDR3 contains 17 residues. V lost 2 bases, J lost 6 bases, and 8 bases stayed unmatched. Here the CDR3 reads CATSRKQGLAGTDTQYF. Written as DNA, the CDR3 is TGTGCCACCAGCAGAAAACAGGGACTAGCGGGAACGGATACGCAGTATTTT.

This clonotype occurred a few times. The V and J genes are TRBV6-2 or TRBV6-3 and TRBJ2-3, with TRBD1 as a possible D gene (5 bases). V lost 2 bases to trimming and J lost 1 base, with 7 bases between them. Looked up from germline, CDR1 is MNHEY and CDR2 is SVGEGT. The CDR3 runs to 14 residues. The CDR3 protein is CASSYETGTDTQYF. CDR3 nucleotide sequence: TGTGCCAGCAGTTACGAGACAGGCACAGATACGCAGTATTTT.

This clonotype came up once. A much larger clone is a single base away; this may be a read error. The genes are TRBV4-1 and TRBJ2-1; 10 nucleotides align to TRBD1. Germline V gene lookup returns CDR1 MGHRA and CDR2 YSYEKL. The CDR3 is made up of 17 amino acids. The CDR3 DNA is TGCGCCAGCAGCCAAGAGTTCGGGGGACAGGGGTACAGTGAGCAGTTCTTC. Amino acids: CASSQEFGGQGYSEQFF.

The CDR3 DNA follows: TGTGCCAGCAGTTCTACAGGGGGCACTGAAGCTTTCTTT. Protein product: CASSSTGGTEAFF. The rearrangement joins TRBV6-2 or TRBV6-3 to TRBJ1-1; 8 bases align to TRBD1. The CDR3 is 13 residues long. Trimming removed 4 bases from V and 4 bases from J; junction bases left unmatched: 2. Germline V gene sequence: CDR1 MNHEY, CDR2 SVGEGT.

Comment on this clonotype: Being one base from a much bigger clone, this may be a read error. Given the absence of the conserved phenylalanine or tryptophan at the CDR3 end, a read error is likely. CDR3 bases: TGCGCCAGCAGCTTGCGAGGGGAAAGCAATCAGCCCCAGCATTCT. As protein: CASSLRGESNQPQHS. The V call is TRBV5-1, the J call TRBJ1-5; D may be TRBD1 (5 bases). The CDR3 spans 15 residues. V lost 1 base and J 1 base, leaving 9 bases between the germline ends. Germline CDR1 reads SGHRS; CDR2 reads YFSETQ.

This clonotype was seen a few times. J is TRBJ2-3 and V is TRBV12-3 or TRBV12-4, with 7 bases identical to TRBD2. J gave up 4 bases and V 5 bases, and 6 bases lay outside the gene matches. The CDR3 spans 14 residues. CDR3 sequence reads: CASSTLRGADTQYF. CDR3 DNA: TGTGCCAGCAGTACCCTACGGGGGGCAGATACGCAGTATTTT.